Sequencing of this T cell receptor (beta chain) was carried out in a study of Ad26.COV2.S vaccination and SARS-CoV-2 variants. Study-wide points: It was vaccine recipients, not placebo recipients, who had the higher spike-specific TCR breadth. Assessments of TCR breadth and depth may have underestimated the total T cell responses.

Germline assignment: CDR1 KGHSH and CDR2 LQKENI. V trimming: 4 bases; J trimming: 5 bases; junction bases outside the gene matches: 6. CDR3 size: 15 residues. As for this clone: Antigen unknown.

Repertoires were generated with immunoSEQ multiplex PCR, while TCRdb's copy carries only in-frame clones and drops some. The sample holds 350,000 to 450,000 clones, under 95% seen once. The specimen comprised peripheral blood, sampled after recovery from COVID-19. The chain has TRBV18 and TRBJ2-1; 9 positions match TRBD1. The TCR originated in a human donor who had recovered from COVID-19. The CDR3 is CASSLGQGANNEQFF. In DNA form, the CDR3 reads TGTGCCAGCTCACTGGGACAGGGAGCCAACAATGAGCAGTTCTTC.